A single sample is the source of the 28 T cell receptor beta chains below, sequenced in a study of shared clonotypes between healthy human individuals. Sequenced by immunoSEQ multiplex PCR; TCRdb stores in-frame clones only, minus some. Seen here are about 1,900,000 clones, about 95% observed once, and the top ten hold 1.2%. Cells designated naive CD8 were CD45RO-negative and were positively selected for CCR7, with terminally differentiated effector memory CD45RA+ cells excluded. The material sequenced was naive CD8+ T cells sorted from blood. The receptors shown here come from a man aged 18 to 30 in good health.

The CDR3 nucleotides are TGTGCCAGCAGTTACTCGTTCAGGTCCTACAATGAGCAGTTCTTC. It yields the protein CASSYSFRSYNEQFF. The rearrangement links TRBV6-5 to TRBJ2-1; no definite D call. CDR1 is MNHEY, CDR2 SVGAGI, per germline. CDR3 length: 15 residues. V lost 0 bases and J 1 base, leaving 7 bases between the germline ends.

The CDR3 here is CATMAGGNTEAFF. The DNA for the CDR3 is TGTGCCACCATGGCAGGGGGCAACACTGAAGCTTTCTTT. The rearrangement links TRBV15 to TRBJ1-1, with TRBD1 identical over 8 bases. V trimming: 7 bases; J trimming: 2 bases; junction bases outside the gene matches: 3. The CDR3 loop spans 13 amino acids. Germline CDR1 LNHNV, CDR2 YYDKDF (reference sequence).

CDR3 sequence (DNA): TGTGCCAGTAGTGGGCCAGGGGATCGTCTAGTCTATGGCTACACCTTC. Amino acid sequence: CASSGPGDRLVYGYTF. The V gene is TRBV19, the J gene TRBJ1-2; D may be TRBD1 (6 bases). With 5 bases removed from V and 4 bases from J, the gap between germline ends came to 20 bases. CDR1 is LNHDA, CDR2 SQIVND, per germline (reference sequence). The CDR3 is made up of 16 amino acids.

Concerning this clone: The sample contains more than one DNA sequence encoding this CDR3. The chain employs TRBV4-1 and TRBJ2-7; D call uncertain. The CDR3 has 12 residues. Germline CDR1 is MGHRA and CDR2 is YSYEKL. The V and J ends lost 0 bases and 4 bases respectively, with 4 bases between them. The CDR3 region is CASSQEGYEQYF. DNA for the CDR3: TGCGCCAGCAGCCAAGAGGGGTACGAGCAGTACTTC.

The chain employs TRBV5-6 and TRBJ1-5; 8 bases fit TRBD1. Germline loops: CDR1 SGHDT, CDR2 YYEEEE. The CDR3 runs 14 residues. Unmatched junction bases numbered 0, after V lost 0 bases and J lost 4 bases. The CDR3 DNA sequence: TGTGCCAGCAGCTTGGGGACAGGGAATCAGCCCCAGCATTTT. This encodes CASSLGTGNQPQHF.

J is TRBJ2-1 and V is TRBV5-1; D call uncertain. The CDR3 runs to 15 residues. Germline CDR1 and CDR2: SGHRS and YFSETQ. With 4 bases removed from V and 3 bases from J, the gap between germline ends came to 14 bases. The CDR3 DNA is TGCGCCAGCAGCCCCTTTGCCGAATTCTACAATGAGCAGTTCTTC. Encoded protein: CASSPFAEFYNEQFF.

This clone was detected only once. The chain employs TRBV4-1 and TRBJ2-7; TRBD1 matches at 11 bases. J was trimmed by 4 bases and V by 4 bases; bases with no gene match: 3. The CDR3 totals 14 residues. In germline, CDR1 is MGHRA, CDR2 YSYEKL. CDR3 in amino acids: CASSRTGGFYEQYF. DNA of the CDR3: TGCGCCAGCAGCCGGACAGGGGGCTTTTACGAGCAGTACTTC.

The chain is built from TRBV13 and TRBJ2-1, with D perhaps TRBD2 (5 bases). CDR1 and CDR2 (germline): PRHDT, FYEKMQ (reference sequence). CDR3 length: 12 amino acids. V lost 0 bases to trimming and J lost 8 bases, with 5 bases between them. In nucleotides, the CDR3 is TGTGCCAGCAGCTTAGGGAGGGATGAGCAGTTCTTC. Its protein is CASSLGRDEQFF.

This clone occurred once. The rearrangement uses TRBV10-1 and TRBJ2-3, with 7 bases aligning to TRBD2. CDR1 is WNHNN and CDR2 is SYGVQD in the germline V gene (reference sequence). V trimming: 3 bases; J trimming: 3 bases; junction bases outside the gene matches: 12. The CDR3 has 17 amino acids. The CDR3 region has the DNA TGCGCCAGCAGTGACCACCAACTCGACGGGGGGACAGATACGCAGTATTTT. This codes for CASSDHQLDGGTDTQYF.

A single count supports this clone. The chain links TRBV9 to TRBJ1-2; D remains unclear. The germline V and J ends were trimmed by 0 bases and 0 bases, with 12 bases remaining between them. The CDR3 contains 16 residues. CDR1 SGDLS and CDR2 YYNGEE come from the germline V gene. CDR3: CASSVGQVLPNYGYTF. CDR3 coding DNA: TGTGCCAGCAGCGTAGGGCAAGTCCTCCCTAACTATGGCTACACCTTC.

The J gene is TRBJ2-7, the V gene TRBV7-8; 8 positions match TRBD2. Trimming at V came to 3 bases and at J to 3 bases, leaving 10 bases not matched to a gene. The CDR3 is made up of 16 amino acids. Germline CDR1 and CDR2: SGHVS and FQNEAQ. The CDR3 loop reads CASSFTTSGSYYEQYF. CDR3 DNA: TGTGCCAGCAGCTTCACTACTAGCGGCTCTTACTACGAGCAGTACTTC.

A single count supports this clone. This chain links TRBV7-8 with TRBJ2-7; TRBD2 might be the D (7 bases). The length of the CDR3 is 15 residues. Germline V lookup: CDR1 SGHVS, CDR2 FQNEAQ. Trimming shortened V by 2 bases and J by 7 bases, and 18 bases separated the two germline ends. Written as DNA, the CDR3 is TGTGCCAGCAGCTTACCCACTAGGGGGGGAGATGAGCAGTACTTC. Translating gives CASSLPTRGGDEQYF.

The chain carries TRBV7-8 and TRBJ2-5; 7 bases align to TRBD2. The CDR3 has 14 amino acids. Germline V gene data show CDR1 as SGHVS and CDR2 as FQNEAQ. J gave up 2 bases and V 2 bases, and 2 bases lay outside the gene matches. The CDR3 sequence: CASSLLAVQETQYF. Written as DNA, the CDR3 is TGTGCCAGCAGCTTACTAGCGGTACAAGAGACCCAGTACTTC.

The V call is TRBV28, the J call TRBJ2-7; D perhaps matches TRBD1 (6 bases). Germline values: CDR1 MDHEN, CDR2 SYDVKM. The CDR3 length is 12 residues. CDR3 bases: TGTGGTTCCGGACAGCGAACCTACGAGCAGTACTTC. Translating it yields CGSGQRTYEQYF.

V is TRBV6-5 and J is TRBJ1-1; possibly TRBD1 for D (6 bases). Between the trimmed V and J ends, which lost 6 bases and 3 bases, there was a span of 14 bases. This CDR3 spans 14 amino acids. Germline CDR1 and CDR2: MNHEY and SVGAGI. The CDR3 sequence: CASRQGLGDTEAFF. As DNA, the CDR3 is TGTGCCAGCAGGCAGGGGTTAGGGGACACTGAAGCTTTCTTT.

The chain carries TRBV27 and TRBJ2-1; no clear D. The V gene's germline CDR1 is MNHEY and CDR2 SMNVEV (reference sequence). Trimming stripped 2 bases from V and 6 bases from J, with 8 bases between. The CDR3 contains 13 residues. CDR3 in amino acids: CASSLARTNEQFF. The CDR3 region has the DNA TGTGCCAGCAGTTTAGCGAGAACCAATGAGCAGTTCTTC.

The genes are TRBV7-2 and TRBJ2-7; 7 nucleotides match TRBD2. The CDR3 contains 14 residues. The germline gives CDR1 SGHTA, CDR2 FQGNSA. The V segment lost 1 base and the J segment 5 bases; nucleotides outside the gene matches: 5. The CDR3 here is CASSLGEGLDEQYF. CDR3 coding DNA: TGTGCCAGCAGCTTAGGGGAGGGCCTCGACGAGCAGTACTTC.

Notes on this clone: Other DNA sequences within the sample encode an identical CDR3. This chain links TRBV6-5 with TRBJ2-7; the D gene could be TRBD1 or TRBD2 (5 bases each). In germline, CDR1 is MNHEY, CDR2 SVGAGI. V lost 0 bases, J lost 2 bases, and 8 bases lay in between. The CDR3 has 14 residues. The CDR3: CASSYSMGAYEQYF. Written as DNA, the CDR3 is TGTGCCAGCAGTTACTCGATGGGGGCCTACGAGCAGTACTTC.

The V gene is TRBV6-5, the J gene TRBJ2-7, with 8 bases matching TRBD1. CDR3 length equals 14 residues. The germline gives CDR1 MNHEY, CDR2 SVGAGI. The V gene end was trimmed by 2 bases and the J gene end by 5 bases; junction bases not matched to a gene: 5. The CDR3 loop reads CASSYQRTGNEQYF. CDR3 in DNA: TGTGCCAGCAGTTACCAGCGGACAGGGAACGAGCAGTACTTC.

CDR3 in DNA: TGCGCCAGCAGCCAAGTGGGGGGGGACGGAAACACCATATATTTT. Translating gives CASSQVGGDGNTIYF. This sequence joins TRBV4-3 and TRBJ1-3; TRBD1 might be the D (5 bases). Germline V gives CDR1 LGHNA, CDR2 YSLEER. The CDR3 is 15 residues long. Trimming removed 1 base from V and 4 bases from J, with 11 bases in between.

The chain joins TRBV27 to TRBJ2-7; D gene ambiguous. The CDR3 extends over 10 amino acids. CDR1 is MNHEY, CDR2 SMNVEV, per germline (reference sequence). Trimming left V 11 bases short and J 5 bases short, with 10 bases between. This CDR3 reads CAAGWDEQYF. The CDR3 bases are TGTGCCGCCGGGTGGGACGAGCAGTACTTC.

The V gene is TRBV27, the J gene TRBJ2-3; D is possibly TRBD2 (6 bases). This CDR3 is 12 amino acids long. The V gene's germline CDR1 is MNHEY and CDR2 SMNVEV (reference sequence). The V gene lost 5 bases and the J gene lost 11 bases, with 14 bases spanning the gap. In nucleotides, the CDR3 is TGTGCCAGCAGTATAAGCGGAGGGGTGCAGTATTTT. Translating it yields CASSISGGVQYF.

Comments on this clone: Other DNA variants within this sample encode the same CDR3. The chain is built from TRBV27 and TRBJ2-7, with TRBD1 as a possible D gene (6 bases). CDR1 and CDR2 from the germline V gene are MNHEY and SMNVEV (reference sequence). V lost 3 bases and J lost 2, with 14 bases in between. This CDR3 contains 15 residues. DNA for the CDR3: TGTGCCAGCAGTTTGGGGGCAGGCGTCACCTACGAGCAGTACTTC. Amino acids: CASSLGAGVTYEQYF.

The chain joins TRBV13 to TRBJ1-2; D gene unclear. The germline gives CDR1 PRHDT, CDR2 FYEKMQ (reference sequence). The CDR3 spans 14 residues. V lost 4 bases and J 5 bases, leaving 14 bases between the germline ends. CDR3: CASSSFDSNYGYTF. CDR3 coding DNA: TGTGCCAGCAGCTCCTTCGACTCAAATTATGGCTACACCTTC.

The genes are TRBV14 and TRBJ2-3; D not certain. Germline values: CDR1 SGHDN, CDR2 FVKESK. V lost 2 bases, J lost 4 bases, and 7 bases lay in between. The CDR3 runs 13 residues. CDR3 DNA: TGTGCCAGCAGCCAATTCCGGGCAGATACGCAGTATTTT. Protein sequence: CASSQFRADTQYF.

The chain links TRBV4-1 to TRBJ2-1; possible D gene TRBD2, 7 bases. Germline CDR1 is MGHRA and CDR2 is YSYEKL. V was pared by 1 base and J by 9 bases, with 16 bases between. CDR3 length: 15 residues. The CDR3 coding sequence is TGCGCCAGCAGCCAAGTCGCCCAGGGGAGGGGTGAGCAGTTCTTC. It encodes CASSQVAQGRGEQFF.

The V and J genes are TRBV7-2 and TRBJ2-7, with D possibly being TRBD2 (5 bases). V was cut by 0 bases and J by 6 bases, with 15 bases left in between. The CDR3 has 15 amino acids. Per the germline V gene, CDR1 is SGHTA and CDR2 is FQGNSA. CDR3 sequence reads: CASSLARGYSFEQYF. CDR3 coding DNA: TGTGCCAGCAGCTTAGCTAGAGGGTACTCTTTCGAGCAGTACTTC.

The chain joins TRBV14 to TRBJ1-1; D unresolved. Trimming took 4 bases from V and 8 from J, leaving 11 bases between them. The CDR3 runs to 12 residues. Germline values: CDR1 SGHDN, CDR2 FVKESK. The CDR3 nucleotides are TGTGCCAGCAGCCCCTCGCGTGCGGAAGCTTTCTTT. It encodes CASSPSRAEAFF.